The clone carrying this T cell receptor beta chain occurred a few times. What it recognizes is unknown. CD4+ naive, central memory, regulatory and stem cell-like memory subsets were isolated by sorting on CD45RO/CCR7/CD25/CD127/CD95/CD27. Purity (above 95%) was reached by all sorted populations. The record originates from a study of beta chain features in type 1 diabetes. Study-wide results and caveats: Among patients with Type 1 diabetes, TCRB CDR3s were moderately but significantly shorter in every one of the four CD4+ subsets. Whether TCRB rearrangement is influenced by HLA type went unresolved here.

The entirety of the isolated RNA underwent reverse transcription, so expressed TCRB transcripts were sequenced. TCRdb's copy holds only in-frame clones and misses some; the assay was immunoSEQ multiplex PCR. The sample includes 970,000 or so clones, roughly a sixth of them seen just once. Germline CDR1 is SGHTA and CDR2 is FQGTGA. The CDR3 spans 16 residues. V shed 5 bases and J 5 bases; nucleotides not matched to a gene: 9. The V call is TRBV7-3, the J call TRBJ2-2; 9 nucleotides agree with TRBD1. The receptor was isolated from a woman between 18 and 30 years old in good health. Sequenced material: naive CD4+ T cells from blood. CDR3 sequence: CASSATAGQGTGELFF. CDR3 DNA: TGTGCCAGCAGCGCCACCGCGGGACAGGGTACCGGGGAGCTGTTTTTT. The variable domain in full, completed from reference TRBV7-3 and TRBJ2-2, reads GAGVSQTPSNKVTEKGKYVELRCDPISGHTALYWYRQSLGQGPEFLIYFQGTGAADDSGLPNDRFFAVRPEGSVSTLKIQRTERGDSAVYLCASSATAGQGTGELFFGEGSRLTVL.